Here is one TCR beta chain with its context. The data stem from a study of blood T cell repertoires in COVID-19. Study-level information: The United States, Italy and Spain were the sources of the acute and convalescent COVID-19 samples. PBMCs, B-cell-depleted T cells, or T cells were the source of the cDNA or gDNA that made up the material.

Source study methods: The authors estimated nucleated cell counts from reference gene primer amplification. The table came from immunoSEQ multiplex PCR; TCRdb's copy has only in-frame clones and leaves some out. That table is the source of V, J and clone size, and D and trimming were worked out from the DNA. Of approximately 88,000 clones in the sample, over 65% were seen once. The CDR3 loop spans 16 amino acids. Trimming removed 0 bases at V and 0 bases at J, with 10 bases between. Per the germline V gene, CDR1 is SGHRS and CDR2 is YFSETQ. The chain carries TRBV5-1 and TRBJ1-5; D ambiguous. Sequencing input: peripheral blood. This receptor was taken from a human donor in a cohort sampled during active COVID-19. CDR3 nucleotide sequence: TGCGCCAGCAGCTTGGAGCCCTTATATAGCAATCAGCCCCAGCATTTT. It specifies CASSLEPLYSNQPQHF.